The rows below give T cell receptor beta chains drawn from one sample of a study of TIL therapy for anti-PD-1-resistant metastatic lung cancer. Method: immunoSEQ multiplex PCR; TCRdb's copy keeps in-frame clones and lacks some. The table has tens of thousands of clones, 55% to 75% seen once. The sequencing used tumor tissue, collected at baseline. Receptors originate from a person aged 25 to 80 with non-small cell lung cancer. The CDR3 runs from the conserved cysteine through the conserved F or W. Fields, in order: D gene, V gene, J gene, clone size, CDR3 DNA, CDR3 protein. D genes are given only for firm matches. Size is omitted from some rows. Given values are once, few, many or a class for expanded clones.

D gene: TRBD2; V gene: TRBV6-4; J gene: TRBJ2-3; clone size: -; CDR3 DNA: TGTGCCAGCAGTGACAAGGCGGGGGGAAACACAGATACGCAGTATTTT; CDR3 protein: CASSDKAGGNTDTQYF
D gene: TRBD2; V gene: TRBV4-3; J gene: TRBJ2-3; clone size: -; CDR3 DNA: TGCGCCAGCAGCCAAGCCCTAGCGGGGGCCTACACAGATACGCAGTATTTT; CDR3 protein: CASSQALAGAYTDTQYF
D gene: -; V gene: TRBV7-7; J gene: TRBJ1-3; clone size: -; CDR3 DNA: TGTGCTAGCAGCGCCGCTCAGGGTGCGGGAAACACCATATATTTT; CDR3 protein: CASSAAQGAGNTIYF
D gene: TRBD2; V gene: TRBV19; J gene: TRBJ2-2; clone size: -; CDR3 DNA: TGTGCCAGTAGTATAAGCGGGGGGGCCGGGGAGCTGTTTTTT; CDR3 protein: CASSISGGAGELFF
D gene: -; V gene: TRBV19; J gene: TRBJ1-5; clone size: once; CDR3 DNA: TGTGCCAGTAGTATAGATTTTTGGGGTAGAAGTCAGCCCCAGCATTTT; CDR3 protein: CASSIDFWGRSQPQHF
D gene: -; V gene: TRBV19; J gene: TRBJ1-1; clone size: -; CDR3 DNA: TGTGCCAGTAGTAAGCGGGGGGTGAACACTGAAGCTTTCTTT; CDR3 protein: CASSKRGVNTEAFF
D gene: -; V gene: TRBV4-1; J gene: TRBJ2-6; clone size: -; CDR3 DNA: TGCGCCAGCAGCCAAGAAGGTCTGGTGGCTGGGGCCAACGTCCTGACTTTC; CDR3 protein: CASSQEGLVAGANVLTF
D gene: -; V gene: TRBV7-9; J gene: TRBJ1-1; clone size: -; CDR3 DNA: TGTGCCAGCAGCTTGGAAGCTTTCTTT; CDR3 protein: CASSLEAFF
D gene: -; V gene: TRBV2; J gene: TRBJ1-6; clone size: -; CDR3 DNA: TGTGCCAGCAGTGGACAGGACCAAGCTTATAATTCACCCCTCCACTTT; CDR3 protein: CASSGQDQAYNSPLHF
D gene: -; V gene: TRBV19; J gene: TRBJ2-2; clone size: -; CDR3 DNA: TGTGCCTCAGGCAGGGACTCCGCGAACACCGGGGAGCTGTTTTTT; CDR3 protein: CASGRDSANTGELFF
D gene: -; V gene: TRBV30; J gene: TRBJ1-6; clone size: -; CDR3 DNA: TGTGCCTGGAGTGTGCCCGAAGCACCCCTCCACTTT; CDR3 protein: CAWSVPEAPLHF
D gene: TRBD1; V gene: TRBV19; J gene: TRBJ2-2; clone size: -; CDR3 DNA: TGTGCCAGTAGCTCACTCGGTCCCGGGACAGGGGGCGCCGGGGAGCTGTTTTTT; CDR3 protein: CASSSLGPGTGGAGELFF
D gene: TRBD2; V gene: TRBV30; J gene: TRBJ2-1; clone size: -; CDR3 DNA: TGTGCCTGGAGTCACAATAGCGGGGTGTCCTACAATGAGCAGTTCTTC; CDR3 protein: CAWSHNSGVSYNEQFF
D gene: TRBD2; V gene: TRBV19; J gene: TRBJ2-4; clone size: -; CDR3 DNA: TGTGCCAGTAGTATCCAATCCACAGCGGGACCCAAAAACATTCAGTACTTC; CDR3 protein: CASSIQSTAGPKNIQYF
D gene: TRBD2; V gene: TRBV6-6; J gene: TRBJ2-3; clone size: -; CDR3 DNA: TGTGCCAGCAGTTACGGGGGGACTAGCGGAACAGATACGCAGTATTTT; CDR3 protein: CASSYGGTSGTDTQYF
D gene: TRBD2; V gene: TRBV4-3; J gene: TRBJ2-1; clone size: -; CDR3 DNA: TGCGCCAGCAGCCTACTAGCGGGGGCCTACAATGAGCAGTTCTTC; CDR3 protein: CASSLLAGAYNEQFF
D gene: TRBD2; V gene: TRBV6-5; J gene: TRBJ2-7; clone size: -; CDR3 DNA: TGTGCCAGCAGTTACCTGTCTAGCGGGTTAGTACGCGAGCAGTACTTC; CDR3 protein: CASSYLSSGLVREQYF
D gene: TRBD2; V gene: TRBV29-1; J gene: TRBJ2-1; clone size: -; CDR3 DNA: TGCAGCGCTGAGACTAGCGGGGGGGCCGGTAATGAGCAGTTCTTC; CDR3 protein: CSAETSGGAGNEQFF
D gene: -; V gene: TRBV7-9; J gene: TRBJ1-2; clone size: few; CDR3 DNA: TGTGCCAGCAGCTTAGAGAACAGGGTTGGCTACACCTTC; CDR3 protein: CASSLENRVGYTF
D gene: -; V gene: TRBV29-1; J gene: TRBJ2-3; clone size: -; CDR3 DNA: TGCAGCGTTACAGGAACCGGTGAGGGCACAGATACGCAGTATTTT; CDR3 protein: CSVTGTGEGTDTQYF
D gene: TRBD2; V gene: TRBV7-6; J gene: TRBJ2-3; clone size: -; CDR3 DNA: TGTGCCAGCAGACCAGGGACTAGCGGGGGGGGAATTTTCACAGATACGCAGTATTTT; CDR3 protein: CASRPGTSGGGIFTDTQYF
D gene: TRBD1; V gene: TRBV18; J gene: TRBJ1-6; clone size: -; CDR3 DNA: TGTGCCAGCTCACCTCAACAGGGGGCTGGGAATTCACCCCTCCACTTT; CDR3 protein: CASSPQQGAGNSPLHF
D gene: TRBD1; V gene: TRBV13; J gene: TRBJ2-5; clone size: once; CDR3 DNA: TGTGCCAGCAGCTCGGGACAGGGGGCGGAGGAGACCCAGTACTTC; CDR3 protein: CASSSGQGAEETQYF
D gene: -; V gene: TRBV19; J gene: TRBJ2-2; clone size: once; CDR3 DNA: TGTGCCAGTCGGGCCACGGCAAACACCGGGGAGCTGTTTTTT; CDR3 protein: CASRATANTGELFF
D gene: TRBD2; V gene: TRBV4-1; J gene: TRBJ2-7; clone size: -; CDR3 DNA: TGCGCCAGCAGCCAAGTGTGGCGGGGGGGCTACGAGCAGTACTTC; CDR3 protein: CASSQVWRGGYEQYF
D gene: -; V gene: TRBV6-1; J gene: TRBJ1-1; clone size: few; CDR3 DNA: TGTGCCAGCAGTTCGCTAGACAACACTGAAGCTTTCTTT; CDR3 protein: CASSSLDNTEAFF
D gene: -; V gene: TRBV7-9; J gene: TRBJ1-1; clone size: -; CDR3 DNA: TGTGCCAGCAGCTTCCACACGGGCGGAGGGACTGAAGCTTTCTTT; CDR3 protein: CASSFHTGGGTEAFF
D gene: TRBD2; V gene: TRBV10-3; J gene: TRBJ2-7; clone size: -; CDR3 DNA: TGTGCCATCAGTGAGTCTAATGGACTAGCGAGCTACGAGCAGTACTTC; CDR3 protein: CAISESNGLASYEQYF
D gene: -; V gene: TRBV19; J gene: TRBJ2-1; clone size: few; CDR3 DNA: TGTGCCACGGGGAATGAGCAGTTCTTC; CDR3 protein: CATGNEQFF
D gene: -; V gene: TRBV5-6; J gene: TRBJ2-5; clone size: -; CDR3 DNA: TGTGCCAGCAGCTACCCCGGGGAAGAGACCCAGTACTTC; CDR3 protein: CASSYPGEETQYF
D gene: -; V gene: TRBV2; J gene: TRBJ2-1; clone size: -; CDR3 DNA: TGTGCCAGCCTCCCCCAGGACTCGTCCTACAATGAGCAGTTCTTC; CDR3 protein: CASLPQDSSYNEQFF
D gene: -; V gene: TRBV11-3; J gene: TRBJ2-1; clone size: -; CDR3 DNA: TGTGCCAGCAGCTTAGATCCAGGGGGGAATGAGCAGTTCTTC; CDR3 protein: CASSLDPGGNEQFF
D gene: TRBD2; V gene: TRBV9; J gene: TRBJ2-5; clone size: -; CDR3 DNA: TGTGCCAGCAGCGCTGGGAGCGGGGGGACCCAAGAGACCCAGTACTTC; CDR3 protein: CASSAGSGGTQETQYF
D gene: -; V gene: TRBV5-1; J gene: TRBJ1-3; clone size: -; CDR3 DNA: TGCGCCAGCAGCTTGGACTACAGAGGCGAGGGAAACACCATATATTTT; CDR3 protein: CASSLDYRGEGNTIYF
D gene: -; V gene: TRBV7-8; J gene: TRBJ2-7; clone size: medium-sized; CDR3 DNA: TGTGCCAGTGGACCCGGGGGGACAAGCTCCTACGAGCAGTACTTC; CDR3 protein: CASGPGGTSSYEQYF
D gene: -; V gene: TRBV11-2; J gene: TRBJ2-6; clone size: -; CDR3 DNA: TGTGCCAGCACCAACTCTGGGGCCAACGTCCTGACTTTC; CDR3 protein: CASTNSGANVLTF
D gene: TRBD2; V gene: TRBV29-1; J gene: TRBJ2-2; clone size: -; CDR3 DNA: TGCAGCGTTGAGGCCCCGTCTAGCGGGGGGACCGGGGAGCTGTTTTTT; CDR3 protein: CSVEAPSSGGTGELFF
D gene: -; V gene: TRBV30; J gene: TRBJ1-4; clone size: -; CDR3 DNA: TGTGCCTGGAGCCCCGGGGGGGGTAATGAAAAACTGTTTTTT; CDR3 protein: CAWSPGGGNEKLFF
D gene: TRBD2; V gene: TRBV7-9; J gene: TRBJ2-4; clone size: -; CDR3 DNA: TGTGCCAGCAGCATTACAGGGAAGTTGGCTAGCGGGGTTCCGGGCATTCAGTACTTC; CDR3 protein: CASSITGKLASGVPGIQYF
D gene: -; V gene: TRBV6-1; J gene: TRBJ2-3; clone size: -; CDR3 DNA: TGTGCCAGCAGTGACAGGGCGGCAGATACGCAGTATTTT; CDR3 protein: CASSDRAADTQYF
D gene: -; V gene: TRBV10-2; J gene: TRBJ1-1; clone size: -; CDR3 DNA: TGCGCCAGCAGAAGAGATCAAGGGGGTCCCACTGAAGCTTTCTTT; CDR3 protein: CASRRDQGGPTEAFF